Only a few counts were recorded for the clone carrying this T cell receptor beta chain. The data belong to a study of CD8 T cells in ankylosing spondylitis. The germline V gene has CDR1 ENHRY and CDR2 SYGVKD. The CDR3 runs 13 residues. The V segment lost 5 bases and the J segment 7 bases; nucleotides outside the gene matches: 7. Using its own MiXCR run on the 5' RACE reads, TCRdb lists one record per CDR3 protein. This table has 200,000 to 300,000 distinct CDR3 sequences, approximately 9% appearing once. The sequenced sample consisted of blood, either unsorted or a sorted T cell fraction (not recorded which). The chain employs TRBV10-3 and TRBJ1-2, with 7 bases matching TRBD1. This clonotype was obtained from a male donor with ankylosing spondylitis or in good health (not recorded which). The CDR3: CAISLQGLVGYTF. The CDR3 bases are TGTGCCATCAGTCTACAGGGGCTGGTTGGCTACACCTTC.